One and the same sample provided the 22 T cell receptor beta chains below, sequenced in a study of CD8+ T cells in alopecia areata. The authors extracted RNA and reverse transcribed it into cDNA as the sequencing template. The repertoire was sequenced with immunoSEQ multiplex PCR; TCRdb's copy has only in-frame clones and lacks some. The data hold some 180,000 clones, with around 63% observed a single time. Sequenced material: CD4+ T cells sorted from blood, taken at week 0. The receptors originated from a human donor with alopecia areata.

The genes are TRBV30 and TRBJ2-5; a possible D gene is TRBD1 (5 bases). Trimming cost V 3 bases and J 0 bases, with 8 bases left between them. Germline values: CDR1 GTSNPN, CDR2 SVGIG (reference sequence). The CDR3 sequence is 13 residues long. CDR3 in DNA: TGTGCCTGGAGCTTGACAGACCAAGAGACCCAGTACTTC. It encodes CAWSLTDQETQYF.

V is TRBV6-6 and J is TRBJ1-3, with D possibly matching TRBD1 (6 bases). The V and J ends lost 6 bases and 2 bases respectively, with 14 bases between them. The CDR3 is 15 residues long. The germline V gene encodes CDR1 MNHNY and CDR2 SVGAGI (reference sequence). The CDR3 DNA sequence: TGTGCCAGCAGCCTTAGGACAGCAACTGGAAACACCATATATTTT. It translates to CASSLRTATGNTIYF.

This clone was recorded only once. V usage is TRBV10-3 and J usage is TRBJ2-3; 7 bases are a match to TRBD1. CDR1 ENHRY and CDR2 SYGVKD come from the germline V gene. CDR3 size: 14 residues. Trimming at V came to 1 base and at J to 8 bases, leaving 6 bases not matched to a gene. In nucleotides, the CDR3 is TGTGCCATCAGTGAGTTGGGTGGACAGGTTACGCAGTATTTT. This gives the protein CAISELGGQVTQYF.

The chain employs TRBV27 and TRBJ1-2, with D maybe TRBD1 (6 bases). Trimming pared 5 bases from V and 7 bases from J, leaving 17 bases between. Germline V lookup: CDR1 MNHEY, CDR2 SMNVEV (reference sequence). The length of the CDR3 is 14 residues. The CDR3 region has the DNA TGTGCCAGCAGTCTGCGCAGGGGATTTGGTGGCTACACCTTC. Translating it yields CASSLRRGFGGYTF.

This chain links TRBV4-3 with TRBJ2-7; 8 bases map to TRBD1. The CDR3 length is 15 residues. Trimming removed 0 bases from V and 5 bases from J; junction bases left unmatched: 6. Germline values: CDR1 LGHNA, CDR2 YSLEER. The CDR3 here is CASSQDADRDHEQYF. The CDR3 DNA reads as TGCGCCAGCAGCCAAGACGCGGACAGGGACCACGAGCAGTACTTC.

This clone is a singleton in its sample. CDR3 bases: TGTGCCTGGAGTCAAGCACAATCCTCTGGGGCCAACGTCCTGACTTTC. Its translation is CAWSQAQSSGANVLTF. The rearrangement joins TRBV30 to TRBJ2-6, with D unresolved. With 2 bases removed from V and 0 bases from J, the gap between germline ends came to 11 bases. The CDR3 length is 16 residues. Looked up from germline, CDR1 is GTSNPN and CDR2 is SVGIG (reference sequence).

The chain recombines TRBV30 with TRBJ2-5, with D perhaps TRBD2 (6 bases). Trimming removed 2 bases at V and 5 bases at J, with 18 bases between. CDR1 GTSNPN and CDR2 SVGIG come from the germline V gene (reference sequence). CDR3 length equals 15 residues. CDR3 DNA sequence: TGTGCCTGGAGTCAGGGTGGGGGGTTCGGCGAGACCCAGTACTTC. Protein: CAWSQGGGFGETQYF.

Within the sample, this clone is medium-sized. The V gene is TRBV11-3, the J gene TRBJ1-1; D is undetermined. V was clipped by 0 bases and J by 4 bases, with 6 bases between them. Germline CDR1 and CDR2: SGHNT and YENEEA. CDR3 length equals 13 residues. The CDR3 DNA follows: TGTGCCAGCAGCTTAGATCTAATCACTGAAGCTTTCTTT. Translating it yields CASSLDLITEAFF.

This clone was counted between two and nine times. V gene TRBV30 combines with J gene TRBJ2-6; D is ambiguous. In germline, CDR1 is GTSNPN, CDR2 SVGIG (reference sequence). V was pared by 6 bases and J by 2 bases, with 11 bases between. This CDR3 spans 14 amino acids. CDR3 protein: CACLGHAGANVLTF. CDR3 bases: TGTGCCTGCCTTGGGCATGCTGGGGCCAACGTCCTGACTTTC.

This clone was detected a few times. The rearrangement links TRBV29-1 to TRBJ1-1; D is perhaps TRBD1 (5 bases). Trimming stripped 5 bases from V and 7 bases from J, with 17 bases between. CDR1 is SQVTM and CDR2 is ANQGSEA in the germline V gene. CDR3 size: 13 residues. The CDR3 coding sequence is TGCAGCGTTCCCACAGGCTCGAGGGTTGAAGCTTTCTTT. The encoded protein is CSVPTGSRVEAFF.

A few counts support this clone. The rearrangement joins TRBV6-6 to TRBJ2-3; D may be TRBD2 (7 bases). Germline assignment: CDR1 MNHNY and CDR2 SVGAGI (reference sequence). This CDR3 has 13 residues. V was pared by 10 bases and J by 4 bases, with 15 bases between. Here the CDR3 DNA reads TGTGCCATCTCACGGGGGGCCGCAGATACGCAGTATTTT. It translates to CAISRGAADTQYF.

The chain is built from TRBV5-6 and TRBJ1-2; D unresolved. Germline assignment: CDR1 SGHDT and CDR2 YYEEEE. Deletions cut 0 bases from V and 3 bases from J, with 12 bases between. The CDR3 contains 15 residues. The CDR3 sequence: CASSLGTESYYGYTF. The CDR3 DNA follows: TGTGCCAGCAGCTTGGGGACCGAAAGCTACTATGGCTACACCTTC.

The chain employs TRBV30 and TRBJ2-5, with 13 nucleotides matching TRBD2. Germline-derived CDR1 and CDR2 are GTSNPN and SVGIG (reference sequence). The CDR3 extends over 18 amino acids. V shed 3 bases, J shed 2 bases, and the junction held 12 bases outside the gene matches. The CDR3 nucleotides are TGTGCCTGGAGCGTAGCCCGGACTAGCGGGGGTCAACAAGAGACCCAGTACTTC. Protein: CAWSVARTSGGQQETQYF.

V gene TRBV19 combines with J gene TRBJ2-1; no definite D call. The CDR3 sequence is 11 residues long. The V and J ends lost 5 bases and 5 bases respectively, with 4 bases between them. Germline lookup yields CDR1 LNHDA and CDR2 SQIVND (reference sequence). In DNA, the CDR3 is TGTGCCAGTAGTCGGAACAATGAGCAGTTCTTC. Its translation: CASSRNNEQFF.

There are a few counts of this clone. Here the CDR3 reads CASSHSGQGVLNEQFF. CDR3 DNA sequence: TGTGCCAGCAGCCATTCAGGACAGGGGGTTCTCAATGAGCAGTTCTTC. The chain links TRBV7-2 to TRBJ2-1, with 10 nucleotides matching TRBD1. The germline V gene has CDR1 SGHTA and CDR2 FQGNSA. The CDR3 spans 16 residues. The V gene end was trimmed by 5 bases and the J gene end by 6 bases; junction bases not matched to a gene: 10. Using reference TRBV7-2 and TRBJ2-1 for the parts outside the CDR3, the full variable domain is GAGVSQSPSNKVTEKGKDVELRCDPISGHTALYWYRQSLGQGLEFLIYFQGNSAPDKSGLPSDRFSAERTGGSVSTLTIQRTQQEDSAVYLCASSHSGQGVLNEQFFGPGTRLTVL.

The chain joins TRBV9 to TRBJ2-7; maybe TRBD1 (5 bases). Germline CDR1 reads SGDLS; CDR2 reads YYNGEE. Trimming removed 0 bases from V and 6 bases from J, with 10 bases in between. The CDR3 is 13 residues long. This CDR3 reads CASSVDGRAEQYF. DNA of the CDR3: TGTGCCAGCAGCGTAGATGGCAGGGCCGAGCAGTACTTC.

This clone was picked up a small number of times. One base separates it from a far larger clone, so it is likely a read error. At the DNA level, this CDR3 is encoded by other sequences in the same sample as well. This rearrangement joins TRBV5-1 to TRBJ2-1; 11 nucleotides align to TRBD2. This CDR3 region has 15 residues. The germline gives CDR1 SGHRS, CDR2 YFSETQ. The V and J ends lost 0 bases and 6 bases, in that order; junction bases with no gene match: 2. CDR3 DNA: TGCGCCAGCAGCTTGGGACTAGCGGGGACCAATGAGCAGTTCTTC. This gives the protein CASSLGLAGTNEQFF.

V gene TRBV30 combines with J gene TRBJ1-2; TRBD1 might be the D (5 bases). The length of the CDR3 is 13 residues. From germline, CDR1 is GTSNPN and CDR2 SVGIG (reference sequence). The V gene lost 2 bases and the J gene lost 3 bases, with 10 bases spanning the gap. In DNA, the CDR3 is TGTGCCTGGAGTCCGGACATTTACTATGGCTACACCTTC. Amino acid sequence: CAWSPDIYYGYTF.

The gene calls are TRBV30 and TRBJ2-3; 9 positions match TRBD2. The CDR3 totals 15 residues. V lost 3 bases, J lost 5 bases, and 9 bases stayed unmatched. Germline assignment: CDR1 GTSNPN and CDR2 SVGIG (reference sequence). The CDR3 coding sequence is TGTGCCTGGAGCCGGCTGGCGGGGGGGCAAGATACGCAGTATTTT. Its translation: CAWSRLAGGQDTQYF.

This chain joins TRBV29-1 and TRBJ2-5; 12 positions match TRBD2. CDR1 is SQVTM and CDR2 is ANQGSEA in the germline V gene. The CDR3 contains 14 residues. V lost 3 bases to trimming and J lost 5 bases; unmatched junction nucleotides: 4. In DNA, the CDR3 is TGCAGCGTTGATTCTAGCGGGGGGGCGGAGACCCAGTACTTC. It codes for CSVDSSGGAETQYF.

The V gene is TRBV29-1, the J gene TRBJ1-5; 11 bases agree with TRBD1. Germline trimming cut 7 bases from V and 5 bases from J; bases unmatched to any gene: 4. The CDR3 is made up of 13 amino acids. Per germline, CDR1 SQVTM and CDR2 ANQGSEA. The CDR3 region has the DNA TGCAGCGCCCGGACAGGGGGCGATCAGCCCCAGCATTTT. Its translation: CSARTGGDQPQHF.

This clone appeared once. This chain connects TRBV7-8 to TRBJ2-7, with 7 bases fitting TRBD2. Germline lookup yields CDR1 SGHVS and CDR2 FQNEAQ. The CDR3 extends over 16 amino acids. V lost 5 bases to trimming and J lost 3 bases; unmatched junction nucleotides: 13. DNA of the CDR3: TGTGCCAGCAGCCCGGCCTCGGAAGCGGGGAGCTACGAGCAGTACTTC. Its protein is CASSPASEAGSYEQYF.